This T cell receptor (beta chain) was sequenced in a study of blood T cell repertoires in COVID-19. The overall study: Sources were T cells, B-cell-depleted T cells, or PBMCs; the material itself was cDNA or gDNA.

Authors' data handling: Counts of nucleated cells, estimated from reference gene primer amplification, were obtained. Assay: immunoSEQ multiplex PCR; the TCRdb copy retains only in-frame clones and omits some. V and J calls and clone size are those listed in that table; D and trimming were worked out from the DNA. This table holds 70,000 to 95,000 clones, 85% found once. V was clipped by 5 bases and J by 3 bases, with 5 bases between them. The CDR3 totals 12 residues. This chain connects TRBV12-3 or TRBV12-4 to TRBJ1-3; TRBD1 might be the D (5 bases). Sequences were obtained from peripheral blood. The sequence came from a woman aged 70-85 years with active or convalescent COVID-19. The CDR3 nucleotides read TGTGCCAGCAGTCAGGGTGGAAACACCATATATTTT. This gives the protein CASSQGGNTIYF.